A single sample is the source of the 7 T cell receptor beta chains below, sequenced in a study of T cells after yellow fever vaccination. Via MiXCR, TCRdb re-called the 5' RACE reads, giving one row per CDR3 protein. This sample has about 340,000 distinct CDR3 sequences, with around 12% found just once. Specimen: CD4+ T cells sorted from PBMCs, collected 15 days after the yellow fever booster vaccination. The source of these receptors is a man aged 18 to 30 who received the YFV17D yellow fever vaccine.

The chain joins TRBV5-6 to TRBJ2-7; 9 nucleotides agree with TRBD1. Germline V gene sequence: CDR1 SGHDT, CDR2 YYEEEE. The CDR3 length is 14 residues. Losses at the gene ends were 5 bases for V and 2 bases for J; bases not matched to a gene: 5. CDR3 region: CASSGQGTTYEQYF. DNA of the CDR3: TGTGCCAGCAGTGGACAGGGGACTACCTACGAGCAGTACTTC. Looking up the rest from reference TRBV5-6 and TRBJ2-7 gives the full variable domain: DAGVTQSPTHLIKTRGQQVTLRCSPKSGHDTVSWYQQALGQGPQFIFQYYEEEERQRGNFPDRFSGHQFPNYSSELNVNALLLGDSALYLCASSGQGTTYEQYFGPGTRLTVT.

The chain has TRBV6-5 and TRBJ2-7; possibly TRBD1 or TRBD2 for D (5 bases each). This CDR3 is built from 15 residues. Germline V lookup: CDR1 MNHEY, CDR2 SVGAGI. V dropped 0 bases and J dropped 0 bases, with 9 bases sitting between them. CDR3 amino acids: CASSYSSGGSYEQYV. CDR3 nucleotide sequence: TGTGCCAGCAGTTACTCGAGTGGGGGCTCCTACGAGCAGTACGTC.

J is TRBJ1-2 and V is TRBV20-1; D perhaps matches TRBD1 (5 bases). The CDR3 consists of 13 residues. Between the trimmed V and J ends, which lost 3 bases and 3 bases, there was a span of 11 bases. CDR1 is DFQATT, CDR2 SNEGSKA, per germline (reference sequence). CDR3 loop: CSASQGEDYGYTF. DNA for the CDR3: TGCAGTGCTAGTCAGGGTGAAGACTATGGCTACACCTTC.

CDR3 loop: CASSPLVEGGEKYF. The CDR3 DNA reads TGTGCCAGCTCACCCCTCGTGGAGGGAGGAGAAAAGTACTTC. The V gene is TRBV18, the J gene TRBJ2-5; D perhaps matches TRBD2 (6 bases). Per the germline V gene, CDR1 is KGHSH and CDR2 is LQKENI. The CDR3 contains 14 residues. Trimming stripped 3 bases from V and 12 bases from J, with 20 bases between.

V usage is TRBV6-5 and J usage is TRBJ2-3; 9 bases map to TRBD2. The V gene end was trimmed by 3 bases and the J gene end by 0 bases; junction bases not matched to a gene: 7. The CDR3 covers 17 residues. Germline CDR1 and CDR2: MNHEY and SVGAGI. The DNA of the CDR3 is TGTGCCAGCAGTTATAGGCTCCTAGCGGGGAGCACAGATACGCAGTATTTT. The encoded protein is CASSYRLLAGSTDTQYF.

This clonotype appeared a few times. The gene calls are TRBV12-3 or TRBV12-4 and TRBJ2-2; possibly TRBD1 or TRBD2 for D (6 bases each). This CDR3 has 15 amino acids. Trimming stripped 6 bases from V and 2 bases from J, with 13 bases between. The CDR3 DNA follows: TGTGCCAGCAGCCACCGGGGGCCAAACACCGGGGAGCTGTTTTTT. This gives the protein CASSHRGPNTGELFF.

The chain joins TRBV6-2 or TRBV6-3 to TRBJ1-5, with D possibly TRBD1 on 6 matching bases. Germline V lookup: CDR1 MNHEY, CDR2 SVGEGT. Deletions cut 5 bases from V and 2 bases from J, with 19 bases between. This CDR3 has 17 residues. The CDR3: CASSGALGGGGNQPQHF. CDR3 nucleotides: TGTGCCAGCAGTGGAGCCCTAGGGGGAGGTGGCAATCAGCCCCAGCATTTT.